A single count supports the clone carrying this TCR beta chain. The record originates from a study of T cell responses to AZD1222 COVID-19 vaccine. The CDR3 is 14 residues long. V was cut by 7 bases and J by 14 bases, with 21 bases left in between. The V gene's germline CDR1 is SEHNR and CDR2 FQNEAQ (reference sequence). Libraries were prepared by immunoSEQ multiplex PCR; TCRdb keeps only in-frame clonotypes and omits some of them. Of approximately 100,000 clones listed, 75% to 90% are singletons. This sequence was found in an adult in good health. The specimen was peripheral blood, collected on day 0 of AZD1222 vaccination. The genes are TRBV7-9 and TRBJ1-6, with D perhaps matching TRBD1 (6 bases). The CDR3 loop reads CASTSGSTRGALHF. The CDR3 bases are TGTGCCAGCACCTCTGGCAGTACTAGGGGGGCCCTCCACTTT.